This TCR beta chain was sequenced in a study of blood T cell repertoires in COVID-19. Whole-study context: The samples span acute and convalescent COVID-19 from the United States, Italy and Spain. T cells, B-cell-depleted T cells, or PBMCs supplied cDNA or gDNA.

V gave up 6 bases and J gave up 0 bases, with 8 bases separating them. The CDR3 contains 13 residues. Germline CDR1 reads MNHEY; CDR2 reads SVGEGT. As processed by the authors: Researchers report that nucleated cell counts were estimated from reference gene primer amplification. This table comes from immunoSEQ multiplex PCR, and its TCRdb copy is limited to in-frame clones, with some not included. V and J calls and clone size are given by that table; D and trimming were obtained from the DNA. The sample has about 260,000 clones, roughly 87% seen once. This TCR was sampled from a woman between 50 and 59 years old who had recovered from COVID-19. The chain has TRBV6-2 or TRBV6-3 and TRBJ1-2, with D hard to call. Material for sequencing was peripheral blood. The chain's CDR3 is CASSENPNYGYTF. CDR3 sequence (DNA): TGTGCCAGCAGCGAGAATCCTAACTATGGCTACACCTTC.